This is a list of T cell receptor beta chains from one sample in a study of blood T cells in healthy people across ages. TCRdb ran MiXCR on the 5' RACE reads and lists one entry per CDR3 protein. The sample has about 1,800,000 distinct CDR3 sequences, 28% seen once; the top ten hold about 8%. Sequencing was done on a sample of blood. The source of these receptors is a woman in her thirties in good health. Both conserved end residues are part of each CDR3.

V,J,CDR3
TRBV5-6,TRBJ2-5,CASSHGTPRETQYF
TRBV5-6,TRBJ2-5,CASSRPGQGATQYF
TRBV27,TRBJ2-3,CASIGMGDKIGTQYF
TRBV12-3/TRBV12-4,TRBJ2-4,CASRPREGPNIQYF
TRBV13,TRBJ2-3,CASSTVGQGSFLADTQYF
TRBV5-1,TRBJ2-7,CASSTLTGAYEQYF
TRBV4-3,TRBJ1-4,CASSQDDRVGEKLFF
TRBV5-1,TRBJ2-1,CASSLRSGQGIYNEQFF
TRBV12-3/TRBV12-4,TRBJ1-2,CASSFPGGGGYTF
TRBV29-1,TRBJ2-7,CSVGTASYEQYF
TRBV29-1,TRBJ2-3,CSVGPISTDTQYF
TRBV4-1,TRBJ2-1,CASSQNSVVRVQRNEQFF
TRBV7-2,TRBJ2-1,CASSAGLAGDSEQFF
TRBV5-1,TRBJ2-6,CASSLDRGSGANVLTF
TRBV7-2,TRBJ2-2,CASSPTGGTIAGDTGELFF
TRBV7-2,TRBJ2-1,CASSLVGGKGFYNEQFF
TRBV18,TRBJ2-3,CASSPGQGRTDTQYF
TRBV19,TRBJ2-7,CASSTTGGFSYEQYF
TRBV30,TRBJ2-5,CAWSVGTGVQETQYF
TRBV7-6,TRBJ2-1,CASSRLAGVPYEQFF
TRBV29-1,TRBJ2-7,CSASGTGGAQYF
TRBV7-9,TRBJ2-3,CASSWQGGDTQYF
TRBV30,TRBJ1-4,CAWNRVGEKLFF
TRBV20-1,TRBJ2-7,CSARAPGAGVYEQYF
TRBV12-3/TRBV12-4,TRBJ2-5,CASSSYTGGTQYF
TRBV6-5,TRBJ2-7,CASSPSGGRASPYF
TRBV30,TRBJ2-1,CAWSAYNEQFF
TRBV5-1,TRBJ2-1,CASSSVGSQVVYNEQFF
TRBV5-1,TRBJ1-4,CASSPGPTSKEKLFF
TRBV28,TRBJ2-5,CASSLRRGVGEETQYF
TRBV5-5,TRBJ1-4,CASSLDSGRGEKLFF
TRBV7-2,TRBJ2-7,CASSLTVPKGEQYF
TRBV14,TRBJ1-2,CASSQEGKNYGYTF
TRBV9,TRBJ2-7,CASSVAGAGPSYEQYF
TRBV18,TRBJ1-1,CADTPGGGPTEAFF
TRBV12-3/TRBV12-4,TRBJ2-7,CASTLSGPYEQYF
TRBV20-1,.,CSALLEGHEQYF
TRBV4-3,TRBJ1-4,CASSRQLNEKLFF
TRBV5-1,TRBJ2-5,CASSFRGDEETQYF
TRBV20-1,TRBJ1-2,CSSQGFYGYTF
TRBV27,TRBJ2-7,CASSHGSHEQYF
TRBV20-1,TRBJ2-5,CSAIIPLSETQYF
TRBV9,TRBJ2-5,CASSVDGLAGPQETQYF
TRBV7-9,TRBJ1-6,CASRLDSYNSPLHF
TRBV27,TRBJ2-3,CASSSKLGLAGSTDAQYF
TRBV28,TRBJ2-1,CASSLGLAGGPLSYNEQFF
TRBV18,TRBJ2-7,CASSPYLAGTVENEQYF
TRBV12-5,TRBJ1-1,CASGFPRNTEAFF
TRBV20-1,TRBJ1-1,CRATGGTEAFF
TRBV20-1,TRBJ1-2,CSARMGNPNYGYTF
TRBV30,TRBJ2-5,CAWSGPFATQYF
TRBV12-3/TRBV12-4,TRBJ1-2,CASRQQGANYGYTF
TRBV27,TRBJ1-2,CASSLSSPGGYGYTF
TRBV6-6,TRBJ1-2,CASSLTGTPTYGYTF